The rows below give T cell receptor beta chains drawn from one sample of a study of PD-L1 blockade in urothelial cancer. Sequenced by immunoSEQ multiplex PCR; TCRdb stores in-frame clones only, minus some. The table shows tens of thousands of clones, with about 90% occurring only once. The specimen was PBMCs, collected around atezolizumab (anti-PD-L1) treatment. The source of these receptors is a man between 70 and 80 years old with urothelial cancer. Both conserved end residues are part of each CDR3. D genes are given only for firm matches. Only some rows state a clone size, as once, few, many or a class for expanded clones.

D: -; J: TRBJ2-6; V: TRBV7-9; size: -; CDR3: CVSSLERSGAGANVLTF; DNA: TGTGTCAGCAGCTTAGAAAGGTCAGGGGCTGGGGCCAACGTCCTGACTTTC
D: -; J: TRBJ2-7; V: TRBV6-5; size: -; CDR3: CASSTQGTIGQQYF; DNA: TGTGCCAGCAGTACCCAAGGGACAATCGGGCAGCAGTACTTC
D: TRBD2; J: TRBJ2-7; V: TRBV25-1; size: -; CDR3: CASSGGIAGGDYEQYF; DNA: TGTGCCAGCAGTGGGGGCATAGCGGGAGGGGACTACGAGCAGTACTTC
D: -; J: TRBJ1-5; V: TRBV12-1; size: -; CDR3: CASSAGQGAEVQPQHF; DNA: TGTGCCAGCAGCGCGGGACAGGGGGCTGAAGTTCAGCCCCAGCATTTT
D: TRBD1; J: TRBJ2-3; V: TRBV6-5; size: -; CDR3: CASSKQGSVDTQYF; DNA: TGTGCCAGCAGTAAACAGGGGTCGGTAGATACGCAGTATTTT
D: -; J: TRBJ2-2; V: TRBV11-1; size: once; CDR3: CASSPHPRSANTGELFF; DNA: TGTGCCAGCAGCCCACACCCAAGGAGCGCGAACACCGGGGAGCTGTTTTTT
D: TRBD1; J: TRBJ2-1; V: TRBV7-2; size: -; CDR3: CASSLGQGNNEQFF; DNA: TGTGCCAGCAGCCTCGGACAGGGGAACAATGAGCAGTTCTTC
D: TRBD1; J: TRBJ1-1; V: TRBV2; size: -; CDR3: CASSSQGQNTEAFF; DNA: TGTGCCAGCAGTTCACAGGGGCAGAACACTGAAGCTTTCTTT
D: TRBD2; J: TRBJ2-1; V: TRBV5-1; size: -; CDR3: CASSFPSGDNEQFF; DNA: TGCGCCAGCAGCTTCCCTAGCGGGGACAATGAGCAGTTCTTC
D: TRBD1; J: TRBJ1-2; V: TRBV11-2; size: once; CDR3: CASSLGKPWQGASYGYTF; DNA: TGTGCCAGCAGCTTAGGGAAGCCATGGCAGGGGGCTTCGTATGGCTACACCTTC
D: TRBD2; J: TRBJ2-1; V: TRBV28; size: -; CDR3: CASSRDGRDNNEQFF; DNA: TGTGCCAGCAGCCGGGACGGGAGGGACAACAATGAGCAGTTCTTC
D: TRBD2; J: TRBJ2-5; V: TRBV2; size: -; CDR3: CASSGTSGETQYF; DNA: TGTGCCAGCAGTGGGACTAGCGGGGAGACCCAGTACTTC
D: TRBD1; J: TRBJ2-1; V: TRBV7-6; size: once; CDR3: CASSFLTGDSYNEQFF; DNA: TGTGCCAGCAGCTTTCTGACAGGGGACTCCTACAATGAGCAGTTCTTC
D: TRBD1; J: TRBJ1-2; V: TRBV18; size: -; CDR3: CASSPTGGEGYTF; DNA: TGTGCCAGCTCACCTACAGGGGGCGAAGGCTACACCTTC
D: TRBD1; J: TRBJ2-3; V: TRBV6-6; size: -; CDR3: CASSPRGTDTQYF; DNA: TGTGCCAGCAGCCCCAGGGGGACAGATACGCAGTATTTT